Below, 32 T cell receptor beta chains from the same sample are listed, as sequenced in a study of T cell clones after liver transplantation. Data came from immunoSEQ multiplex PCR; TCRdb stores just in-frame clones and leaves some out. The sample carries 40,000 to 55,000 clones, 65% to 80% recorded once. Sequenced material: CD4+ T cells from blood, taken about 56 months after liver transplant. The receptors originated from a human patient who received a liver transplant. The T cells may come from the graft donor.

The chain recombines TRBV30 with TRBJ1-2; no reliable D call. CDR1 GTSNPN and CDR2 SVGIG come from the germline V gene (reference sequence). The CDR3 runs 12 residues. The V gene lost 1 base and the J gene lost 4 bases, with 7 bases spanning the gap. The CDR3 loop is CAWSAGRYGYTF. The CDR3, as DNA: TGTGCCTGGAGTGCTGGACGCTATGGCTACACCTTC.

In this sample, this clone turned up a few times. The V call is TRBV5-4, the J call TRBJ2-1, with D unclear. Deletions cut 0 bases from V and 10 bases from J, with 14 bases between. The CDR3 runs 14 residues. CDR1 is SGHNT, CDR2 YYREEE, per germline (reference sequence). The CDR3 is CASSLGQSQGEQFF. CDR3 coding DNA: TGTGCCAGCAGCTTGGGCCAAAGCCAAGGGGAGCAGTTCTTC. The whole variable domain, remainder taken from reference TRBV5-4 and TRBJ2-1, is ETGVTQSPTHLIKTRGQQVTLRCSSQSGHNTVSWYQQALGQGPQFIFQYYREEENGRGNFPPRFSGLQFPNYSSELNVNALELDDSALYLCASSLGQSQGEQFFGPGTRLTVL.

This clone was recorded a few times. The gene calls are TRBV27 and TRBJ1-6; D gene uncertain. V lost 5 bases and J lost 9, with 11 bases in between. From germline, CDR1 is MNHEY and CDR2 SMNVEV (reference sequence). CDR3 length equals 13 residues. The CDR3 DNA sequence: TGTGCCAGCAGTCAAGGGTACGGTTCACCCCTCCACTTT. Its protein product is CASSQGYGSPLHF.

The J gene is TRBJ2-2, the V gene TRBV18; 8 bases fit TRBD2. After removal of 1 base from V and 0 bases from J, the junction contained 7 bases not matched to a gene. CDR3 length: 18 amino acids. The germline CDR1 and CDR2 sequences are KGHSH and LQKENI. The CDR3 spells CASSPLPAGAANTGELFF. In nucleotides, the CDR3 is TGTGCCAGCTCACCACTCCCAGCGGGGGCCGCGAACACCGGGGAGCTGTTTTTT. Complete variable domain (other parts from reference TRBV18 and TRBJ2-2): NAGVMQNPRHLVRRRGQEARLRCSPMKGHSHVYWYRQLPEEGLKFMVYLQKENIIDESGMPKERFSAEFPKEGPSILRIQQVVRGDSAAYFCASSPLPAGAANTGELFFGEGSRLTVL.

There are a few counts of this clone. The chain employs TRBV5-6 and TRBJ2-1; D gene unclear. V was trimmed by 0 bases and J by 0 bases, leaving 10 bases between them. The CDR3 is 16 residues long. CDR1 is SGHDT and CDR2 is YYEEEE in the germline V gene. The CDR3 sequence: CASSLEGHSSYNEQFF. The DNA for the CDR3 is TGTGCCAGCAGCTTGGAGGGTCACAGCTCCTACAATGAGCAGTTCTTC.

Written as DNA, the CDR3 is TGTGCCAGCGGTAAGGACAGGGGGCCCTACGAGCAGTACTTC. It yields the protein CASGKDRGPYEQYF. This chain joins TRBV6-5 and TRBJ2-7; 11 bases map to TRBD1. Germline V gene data show CDR1 as MNHEY and CDR2 as SVGAGI. There are 14 residues in the CDR3. With 8 bases clipped from V and 2 bases from J, the junction kept 5 bases outside the gene matches.

The CDR3 loop reads CASSLGSRRGANVLTF. In nucleotides, the CDR3 is TGTGCCAGCAGCTTAGGCAGCAGGCGGGGGGCCAACGTCCTGACTTTC. The chain links TRBV13 to TRBJ2-6; unclear D gene. Germline V gene data show CDR1 as PRHDT and CDR2 as FYEKMQ (reference sequence). V was clipped by 0 bases and J by 4 bases, with 10 bases between them. The CDR3 loop spans 16 amino acids.

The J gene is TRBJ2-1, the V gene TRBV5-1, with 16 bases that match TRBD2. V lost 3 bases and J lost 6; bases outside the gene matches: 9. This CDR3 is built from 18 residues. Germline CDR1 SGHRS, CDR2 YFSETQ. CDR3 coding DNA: TGCGCCAGCAGCTATTATCCGGGACTAGCGGGGGGGCTCAATGAGCAGTTCTTC. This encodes CASSYYPGLAGGLNEQFF.

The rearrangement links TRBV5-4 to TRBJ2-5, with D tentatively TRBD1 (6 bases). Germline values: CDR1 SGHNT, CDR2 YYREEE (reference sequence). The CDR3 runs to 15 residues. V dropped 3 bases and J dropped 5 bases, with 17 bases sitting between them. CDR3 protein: CASSSQQGERETQYF. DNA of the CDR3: TGTGCCAGCAGCTCTCAACAGGGTGAGAGGGAGACCCAGTACTTC.

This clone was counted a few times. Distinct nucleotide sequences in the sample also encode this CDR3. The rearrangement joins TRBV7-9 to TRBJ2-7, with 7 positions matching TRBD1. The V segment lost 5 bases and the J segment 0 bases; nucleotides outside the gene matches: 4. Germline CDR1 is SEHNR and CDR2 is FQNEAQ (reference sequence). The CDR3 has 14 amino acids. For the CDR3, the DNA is TGTGCCAGCAGCGGGGGACAGAGCTCCTACGAGCAGTACTTC. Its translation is CASSGGQSSYEQYF. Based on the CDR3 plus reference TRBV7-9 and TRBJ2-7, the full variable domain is DTGVSQNPRHKITKRGQNVTFRCDPISEHNRLYWYRQTLGQGPEFLTYFQNEAQLEKSRLLSDRFSAERPKGSFSTLEIQRTEQGDSAMYLCASSGGQSSYEQYFGPGTRLTVT.

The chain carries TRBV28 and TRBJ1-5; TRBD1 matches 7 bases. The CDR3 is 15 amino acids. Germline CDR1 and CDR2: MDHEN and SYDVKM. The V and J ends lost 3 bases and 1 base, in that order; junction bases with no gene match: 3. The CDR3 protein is CASSFPGQSNQPQHF. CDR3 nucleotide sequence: TGTGCCAGCAGTTTCCCGGGACAGAGCAATCAGCCCCAGCATTTT.

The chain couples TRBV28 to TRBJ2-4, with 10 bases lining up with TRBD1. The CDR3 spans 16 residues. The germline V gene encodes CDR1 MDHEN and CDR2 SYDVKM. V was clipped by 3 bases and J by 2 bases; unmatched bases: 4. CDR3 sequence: CASSLGTGASKNIQYF. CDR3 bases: TGTGCCAGCAGTTTGGGGACAGGGGCTTCCAAAAACATTCAGTACTTC.

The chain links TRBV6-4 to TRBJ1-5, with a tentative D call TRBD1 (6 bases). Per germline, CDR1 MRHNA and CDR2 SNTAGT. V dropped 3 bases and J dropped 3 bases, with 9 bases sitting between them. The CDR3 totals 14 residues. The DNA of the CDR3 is TGTGCCAGCAGTGATTCAGGGGACAATCAGCCCCAGCATTTT. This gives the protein CASSDSGDNQPQHF.

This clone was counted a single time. The CDR3 DNA follows: TGTGCCAGCAGTGATGACAGGGGAGGAAACACCATATATTTT. This translates into CASSDDRGGNTIYF. The chain is built from TRBV25-1 and TRBJ1-3, with 8 bases lining up with TRBD1. The CDR3 runs to 14 residues. Trimming removed 3 bases from V and 4 bases from J; junction bases left unmatched: 2. The germline CDR1 and CDR2 sequences are MGHDK and SYGVNS. Variable domain in full (rest from reference TRBV25-1 and TRBJ1-3): EADIYQTPRYLVIGTGKKITLECSQTMGHDKMYWYQQDPGMELHLIHYSYGVNSTEKGDLSSESTVSRIRTEHFPLTLESARPSHTSQYLCASSDDRGGNTIYFGEGSWLTVV.

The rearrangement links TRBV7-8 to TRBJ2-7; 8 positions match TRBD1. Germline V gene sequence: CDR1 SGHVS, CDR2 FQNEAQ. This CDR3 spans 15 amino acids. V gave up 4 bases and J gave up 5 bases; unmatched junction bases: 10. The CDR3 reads CASSSSRDRFNEQYF. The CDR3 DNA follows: TGTGCCAGCAGCTCCTCCCGGGACAGGTTCAACGAGCAGTACTTC. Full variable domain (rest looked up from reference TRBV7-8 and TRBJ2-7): GAGVSQSPRYKVAKRGQDVALRCDPISGHVSLFWYQQALGQGPEFLTYFQNEAQLDKSGLPSDRFFAERPEGSVSTLKIQRTQQEDSAVYLCASSSSRDRFNEQYFGPGTRLTVT.

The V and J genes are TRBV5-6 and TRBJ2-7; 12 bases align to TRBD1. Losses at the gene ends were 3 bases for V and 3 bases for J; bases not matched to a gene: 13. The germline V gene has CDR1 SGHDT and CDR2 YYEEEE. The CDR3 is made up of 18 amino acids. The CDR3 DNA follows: TGTGCCAGCAGCTACCTCCTTGGGACAGGGGGCGCTGTCTACGAGCAGTACTTC. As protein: CASSYLLGTGGAVYEQYF.

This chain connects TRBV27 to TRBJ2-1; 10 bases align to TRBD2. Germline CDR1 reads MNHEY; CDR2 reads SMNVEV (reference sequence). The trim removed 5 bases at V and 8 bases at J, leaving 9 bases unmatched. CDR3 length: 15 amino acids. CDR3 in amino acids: CASSGELAGIYEQFF. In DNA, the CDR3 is TGTGCCAGCAGTGGGGAACTAGCGGGGATTTATGAGCAGTTCTTC.

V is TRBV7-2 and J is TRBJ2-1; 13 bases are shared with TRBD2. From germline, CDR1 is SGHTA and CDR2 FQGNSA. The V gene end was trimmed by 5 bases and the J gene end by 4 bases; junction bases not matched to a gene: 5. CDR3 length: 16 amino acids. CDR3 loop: CASSAQTSGGYNEQFF. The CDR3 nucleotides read TGTGCCAGCAGCGCACAGACTAGCGGGGGGTACAATGAGCAGTTCTTC.

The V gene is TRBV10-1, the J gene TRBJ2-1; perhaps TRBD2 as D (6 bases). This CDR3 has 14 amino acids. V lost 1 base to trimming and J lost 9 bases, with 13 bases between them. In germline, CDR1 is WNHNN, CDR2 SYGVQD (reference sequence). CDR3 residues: CASSEFGTGVEQFF. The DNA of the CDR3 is TGCGCCAGCAGTGAGTTCGGGACTGGAGTTGAGCAGTTCTTC.

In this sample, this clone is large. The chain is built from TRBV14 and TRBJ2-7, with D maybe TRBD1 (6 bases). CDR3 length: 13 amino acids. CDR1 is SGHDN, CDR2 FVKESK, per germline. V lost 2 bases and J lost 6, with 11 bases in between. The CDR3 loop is CASSQTSGAEQYF. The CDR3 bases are TGTGCCAGCAGCCAAACCTCAGGGGCCGAGCAGTACTTC. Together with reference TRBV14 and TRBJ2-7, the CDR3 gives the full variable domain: EAGVTQFPSHSVIEKGQTVTLRCDPISGHDNLYWYRRVMGKEIKFLLHFVKESKQDESGMPNNRFLAERTGGTYSTLKVQPAELEDSGVYFCASSQTSGAEQYFGPGTRLTVT.

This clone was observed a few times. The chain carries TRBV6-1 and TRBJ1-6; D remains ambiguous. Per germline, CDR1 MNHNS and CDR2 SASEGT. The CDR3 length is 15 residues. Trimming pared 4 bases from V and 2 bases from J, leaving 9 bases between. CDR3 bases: TGTGCCAGCAGTGCAGACACGGCCTATAATTCACCCCTCCACTTT. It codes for CASSADTAYNSPLHF.

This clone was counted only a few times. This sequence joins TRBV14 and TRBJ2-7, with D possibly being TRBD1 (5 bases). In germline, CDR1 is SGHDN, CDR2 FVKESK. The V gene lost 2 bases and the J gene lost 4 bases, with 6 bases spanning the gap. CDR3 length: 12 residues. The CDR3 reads CASSQQGYEQYF. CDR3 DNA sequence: TGTGCCAGCAGCCAACAGGGTTACGAGCAGTACTTC. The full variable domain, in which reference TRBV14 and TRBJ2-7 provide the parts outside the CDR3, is EAGVTQFPSHSVIEKGQTVTLRCDPISGHDNLYWYRRVMGKEIKFLLHFVKESKQDESGMPNNRFLAERTGGTYSTLKVQPAELEDSGVYFCASSQQGYEQYFGPGTRLTVT.

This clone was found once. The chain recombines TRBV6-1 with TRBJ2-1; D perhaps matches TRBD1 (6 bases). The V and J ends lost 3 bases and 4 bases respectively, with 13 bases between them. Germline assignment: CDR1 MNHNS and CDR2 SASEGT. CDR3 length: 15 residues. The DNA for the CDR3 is TGTGCCAGCAGTGAGTCCACAGGGATATACAATGAGCAGTTCTTC. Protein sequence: CASSESTGIYNEQFF.

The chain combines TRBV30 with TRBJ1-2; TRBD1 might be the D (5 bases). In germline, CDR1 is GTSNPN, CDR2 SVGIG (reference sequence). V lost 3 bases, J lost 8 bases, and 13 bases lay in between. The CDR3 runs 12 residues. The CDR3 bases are TGTGCCTGGAGCCCGGACAAGCGGGGCTACACCTTC. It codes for CAWSPDKRGYTF.

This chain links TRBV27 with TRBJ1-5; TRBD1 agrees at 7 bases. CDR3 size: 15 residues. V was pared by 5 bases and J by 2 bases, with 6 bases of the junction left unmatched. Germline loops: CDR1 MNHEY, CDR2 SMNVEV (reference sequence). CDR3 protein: CASSQRQGGNQPQHF. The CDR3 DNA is TGTGCCAGCAGTCAACGACAGGGTGGCAATCAGCCCCAGCATTTT.

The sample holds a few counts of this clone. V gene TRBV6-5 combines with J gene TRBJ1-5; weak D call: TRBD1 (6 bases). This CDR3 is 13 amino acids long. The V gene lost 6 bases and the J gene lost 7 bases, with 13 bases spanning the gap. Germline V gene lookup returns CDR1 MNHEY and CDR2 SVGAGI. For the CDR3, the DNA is TGTGCCAGCAGCCCCAGGGGAAGGCAGCCCCAGCATTTT. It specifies CASSPRGRQPQHF.

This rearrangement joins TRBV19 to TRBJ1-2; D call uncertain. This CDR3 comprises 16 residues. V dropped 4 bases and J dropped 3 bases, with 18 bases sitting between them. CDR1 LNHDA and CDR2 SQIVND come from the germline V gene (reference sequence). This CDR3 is CASSTSGPSSHYGYTF. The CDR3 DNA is TGTGCCAGTAGTACATCCGGGCCATCTTCCCACTATGGCTACACCTTC.

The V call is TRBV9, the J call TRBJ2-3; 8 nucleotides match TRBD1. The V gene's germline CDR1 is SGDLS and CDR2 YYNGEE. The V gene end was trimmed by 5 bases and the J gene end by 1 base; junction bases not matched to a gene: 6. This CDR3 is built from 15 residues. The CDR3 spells CASSQGAGGTDTQYF. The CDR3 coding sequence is TGTGCCAGCAGTCAGGGGGCCGGGGGCACAGATACGCAGTATTTT.

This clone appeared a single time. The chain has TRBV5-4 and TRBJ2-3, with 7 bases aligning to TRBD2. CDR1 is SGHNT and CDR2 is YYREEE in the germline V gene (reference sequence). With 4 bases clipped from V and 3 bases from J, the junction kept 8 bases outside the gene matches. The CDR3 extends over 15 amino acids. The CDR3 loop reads CASSPGRDETDTQYF. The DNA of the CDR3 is TGTGCCAGCAGCCCAGGGAGGGACGAGACAGATACGCAGTATTTT.

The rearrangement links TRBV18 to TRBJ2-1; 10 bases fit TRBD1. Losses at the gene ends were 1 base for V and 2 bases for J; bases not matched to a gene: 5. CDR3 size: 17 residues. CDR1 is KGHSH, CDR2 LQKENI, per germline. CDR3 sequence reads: CASSPLGGTGAYNEQFF. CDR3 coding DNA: TGTGCCAGCTCACCACTCGGCGGGACAGGGGCCTACAATGAGCAGTTCTTC.

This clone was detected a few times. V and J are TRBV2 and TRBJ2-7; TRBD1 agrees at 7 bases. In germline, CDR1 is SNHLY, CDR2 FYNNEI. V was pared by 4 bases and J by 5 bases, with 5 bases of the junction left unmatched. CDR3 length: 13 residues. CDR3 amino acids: CASSVDRDHEQYF. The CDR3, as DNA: TGTGCCAGCAGTGTCGACAGGGACCACGAGCAGTACTTC.

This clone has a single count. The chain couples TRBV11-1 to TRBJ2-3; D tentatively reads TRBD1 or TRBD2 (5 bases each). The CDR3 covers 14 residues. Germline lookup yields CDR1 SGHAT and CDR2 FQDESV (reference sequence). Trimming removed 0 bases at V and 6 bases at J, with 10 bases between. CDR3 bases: TGTGCCAGCAGCTTAGCCCGGGACGGTGATACGCAGTATTTT. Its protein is CASSLARDGDTQYF.